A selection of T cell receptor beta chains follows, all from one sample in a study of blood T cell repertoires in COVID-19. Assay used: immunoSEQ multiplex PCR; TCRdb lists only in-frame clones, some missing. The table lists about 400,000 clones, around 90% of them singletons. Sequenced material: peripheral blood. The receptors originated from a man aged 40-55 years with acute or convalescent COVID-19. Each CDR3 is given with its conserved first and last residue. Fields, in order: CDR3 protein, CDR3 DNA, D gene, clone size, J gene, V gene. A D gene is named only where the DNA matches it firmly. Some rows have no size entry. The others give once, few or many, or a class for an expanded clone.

CASSTGRGQPQHF	TGTGCCAGCTCAACAGGGAGGGGTCAGCCCCAGCATTTT	NA	NA	TRBJ1-5	TRBV18
CASSLGQGALGYTF	TGTGCCAGCAGCCTCGGACAGGGGGCTCTAGGCTACACCTTC	TRBD1	NA	TRBJ1-2	TRBV7-2
CASSYYRASGANVLTF	TGTGCCAGCAGCTATTACAGAGCCTCTGGGGCCAACGTCCTGACTTTC	NA	NA	TRBJ2-6	TRBV5-6
CASSHRFRDRGWRNTEAFF	TGTGCCAGTAGCCACCGTTTCCGGGACAGGGGATGGAGGAACACTGAAGCTTTCTTT	TRBD1	NA	TRBJ1-1	TRBV19
CASSIGTRMIGEQFF	TGTGCCAGTAGTATTGGAACTAGGATGATCGGTGAGCAGTTCTTC	NA	NA	TRBJ2-1	TRBV19
CASSLRSPTGAYGYTF	TGTGCCAGCAGCTTACGCAGTCCGACAGGAGCCTATGGCTACACCTTC	NA	NA	TRBJ1-2	TRBV11-3
CASSLVGGPSYEQYF	TGCGCCAGCAGTTTAGTAGGAGGACCCTCCTACGAGCAGTACTTC	NA	NA	TRBJ2-7	TRBV5-1
CASSRTTGTGYSYEQYF	TGTGCCAGCAGCCGCACCACCGGGACAGGCTACTCCTACGAGCAGTACTTC	TRBD1	NA	TRBJ2-7	TRBV9
CAWSDASYSAQYF	TGTGCCTGGAGTGATGCTTCGTACAGTGCGCAGTACTTC	NA	NA	TRBJ2-7	TRBV30
CASSFVGRTEAFF	TGTGCCAGCAGTTTTGTGGGGAGGACTGAAGCTTTCTTT	NA	NA	TRBJ1-1	TRBV27
CASSLFWGDGYTF	TGTGCCAGCAGTTTATTTTGGGGGGATGGCTACACCTTC	NA	NA	TRBJ1-2	TRBV27
CASSLGGSSLHF	TGTGCCAGCAGCTTGGGTGGGAGTTCCCTCCACTTT	NA	NA	TRBJ1-6	TRBV7-9
CASRMSGGRTDTQYF	TGTGCCAGTAGGATGAGCGGGGGGAGGACAGATACGCAGTATTTT	TRBD2	NA	TRBJ2-3	TRBV19
CASSPVGGRDTEAFF	TGTGCCAGCTCACCGGTAGGGGGGAGGGACACTGAAGCTTTCTTT	NA	NA	TRBJ1-1	TRBV18
CASEGQGTYNEQFF	TGCGCCAGCGAAGGACAGGGAACCTACAATGAGCAGTTCTTC	TRBD1	NA	TRBJ2-1	TRBV5-1
CASSLGTSGNTGELFF	TGCGCCAGCAGCTTGGGGACTAGCGGGAACACCGGGGAGCTGTTTTTT	TRBD2	NA	TRBJ2-2	TRBV5-1
CASSPSLPRELFF	TGTGCCAGCAGCCCCTCCCTCCCCCGGGAGCTGTTTTTT	NA	NA	TRBJ2-2	TRBV7-6
CASSVYSGANVLTF	TGTGCCAGCAGCGTCTACTCTGGGGCCAACGTCCTGACTTTC	NA	NA	TRBJ2-6	TRBV6-5
CASSPLPGDENIQYF	TGTGCCAGCAGCCCACTCCCGGGAGATGAAAACATTCAGTACTTC	NA	once	TRBJ2-4	TRBV9
CASSHPAGGLHEQFF	TGTGCCAGCAGTCACCCCGCGGGGGGGCTTCATGAGCAGTTCTTC	TRBD2	once	TRBJ2-1	TRBV27
CASSGPGTGWNEKLFF	TGTGCCAGCAGTGGTCCCGGGACAGGGTGGAACGAAAAACTGTTTTTT	TRBD1	NA	TRBJ1-4	TRBV6-1
CASSSSGGYTGELFF	TGCGCCAGCAGCTCCTCCGGGGGGTACACCGGGGAGCTGTTTTTT	TRBD2	once	TRBJ2-2	TRBV5-1
CASSDPQGARSLEANTEAFF	TGTGCCAGCAGTGACCCGCAGGGGGCGCGATCCCTTGAGGCGAACACTGAAGCTTTCTTT	TRBD1	NA	TRBJ1-1	TRBV6-4
CSVLTAEDYEQYF	TGCAGCGTTCTCACCGCGGAGGACTACGAGCAGTACTTC	NA	once	TRBJ2-7	TRBV29-1
CASSQVQGAGANVLTF	TGTGCCAGCAGCCAAGTCCAGGGCGCAGGGGCCAACGTCCTGACTTTC	NA	NA	TRBJ2-6	TRBV4-2
CASSLAPGLAGVSYNEQFF	TGTGCCAGCAGCTTAGCACCGGGACTAGCGGGAGTCTCCTACAATGAGCAGTTCTTC	TRBD2	NA	TRBJ2-1	TRBV11-2
CAIGDRPTDTQYF	TGTGCCATCGGGGACAGGCCCACAGATACGCAGTATTTT	TRBD1	NA	TRBJ2-3	TRBV6-5
CASRTGTHQETQYF	TGTGCCAGCAGAACTGGGACTCACCAAGAGACCCAGTACTTC	NA	once	TRBJ2-5	TRBV6-5
CASSWRSGEAFF	TGTGCCAGCAGTTGGAGGTCGGGTGAAGCTTTCTTT	NA	NA	TRBJ1-1	TRBV6-2/TRBV6-3
CASSEDREVNTQYF	TGTGCCAGCAGTGAGGACAGGGAGGTTAATACGCAGTATTTT	TRBD1	NA	TRBJ2-3	TRBV28
CASRWTSGGELFF	TGTGCCAGCAGGTGGACTAGTGGCGGGGAGCTGTTTTTT	TRBD2	NA	TRBJ2-2	TRBV2
CASSYSGYEQYF	TGTGCCAGCAGCTATAGCGGCTACGAGCAGTACTTC	NA	NA	TRBJ2-7	TRBV13
CAGGSPPMAYEQYF	TGTGCCGGAGGATCACCCCCTATGGCGTACGAGCAGTACTTC	NA	NA	TRBJ2-7	TRBV10-3
CASSFTGGGEQYF	TGCGCCAGCAGCTTTACGGGGGGTGGTGAGCAGTACTTC	TRBD2	NA	TRBJ2-7	TRBV5-1
CASSLATGGGREQYF	TGCGCCAGCAGCTTGGCGACGGGAGGGGGACGCGAGCAGTACTTC	TRBD2	NA	TRBJ2-7	TRBV5-1
CASSSTGQAGNNEQFF	TGTGCCAGCAGCTCTACAGGACAAGCGGGGAACAATGAGCAGTTCTTC	TRBD2	NA	TRBJ2-1	TRBV7-9
CASSQSGQGGGQPQHF	TGTGCCAGCTCTCAAAGCGGGCAGGGGGGAGGTCAGCCCCAGCATTTT	TRBD1	NA	TRBJ1-5	TRBV7-8
CASSYSDFVRTGELFF	TGTGCCAGCAGTTACTCGGACTTCGTAAGAACCGGGGAGCTGTTTTTT	NA	NA	TRBJ2-2	TRBV6-2/TRBV6-3
CASSNGTVFRYTF	TGTGCCAGCAGCAATGGGACAGTCTTCCGCTACACCTTC	TRBD1	NA	TRBJ1-2	TRBV7-9
CASSSGGYQPQHF	TGTGCCAGCAGTTCTGGGGGCTATCAGCCCCAGCATTTT	NA	NA	TRBJ1-5	TRBV27
CASSDGIATEAFF	TGTGCCAGCAGTGACGGGATTGCCACTGAAGCTTTCTTT	NA	NA	TRBJ1-1	TRBV2
CASSRGLAGGAADTQYF	TGTGCCAGCAGCCGAGGACTAGCGGGAGGGGCGGCAGATACGCAGTATTTT	TRBD2	few	TRBJ2-3	TRBV14
CASSFLRWGGVSDNEQFF	TGCGCCAGCAGCTTTTTGAGGTGGGGGGGCGTCTCGGACAATGAGCAGTTCTTC	NA	NA	TRBJ2-1	TRBV5-1
CASHRAGGHEQYF	TGCGCCAGCCATCGGGCAGGGGGCCACGAGCAGTACTTC	TRBD1	NA	TRBJ2-7	TRBV5-1
CASSAETDYNEQFF	TGTGCCAGCAGCGCCGAGACAGACTACAATGAGCAGTTCTTC	NA	once	TRBJ2-1	TRBV11-3
CASSLPIARLAGAPRETQYF	TGTGCCAGCAGTTTACCGATAGCCCGACTAGCGGGAGCCCCTAGAGAGACCCAGTACTTC	TRBD2	NA	TRBJ2-5	TRBV28
CASSHFYSGVNTGELFF	TGTGCCAGCAGTCACTTCTATAGCGGGGTGAACACCGGGGAGCTGTTTTTT	TRBD2	NA	TRBJ2-2	TRBV27
CASSYLTRQMNTEAFF	TGTGCCAGCAGTTACTTAACGAGACAAATGAACACTGAAGCTTTCTTT	NA	NA	TRBJ1-1	TRBV6-5